This T cell receptor (beta chain) originates from a study of T cell changes during pregnancy in multiple sclerosis. The protocol was immunoSEQ multiplex PCR, while the TCRdb copy is restricted to in-frame clones and leaves out a portion. The sample yields about 22,000 clones, 70% to 90% seen once. The germline V gene encodes CDR1 SGDLS and CDR2 YYNGEE. After removal of 3 bases from V and 4 bases from J, the junction contained 5 bases not matched to a gene. CDR3 length: 15 residues. The receptor was isolated from a female donor with multiple sclerosis, enrolled in a pregnancy study. This specimen was CD8+ T cells from peripheral blood mononuclear cells, taken before pregnancy. The chain is built from TRBV9 and TRBJ2-3; 10 positions agree with TRBD2. The CDR3 loop reads CASSASGRTADTQYF. The CDR3 DNA is TGTGCCAGCAGCGCTAGCGGGAGAACTGCAGATACGCAGTATTTT.